This TCR beta chain was documented in a study of cytomegalovirus exposure and HLA in healthy donors. The primer mix had 60 Vbeta and 13 Jbeta primers. Repertoires were generated with immunoSEQ multiplex PCR, while TCRdb's copy carries only in-frame clones and drops some. The sample lists around 120,000 clones, over 70% occurring once. V lost 6 bases, J lost 8 bases, and 13 bases lay in between. In germline, CDR1 is MDHEN, CDR2 SYDVKM. This CDR3 is built from 13 residues. A remark on this clone: Its antigen is not identified.

Study observations and caveats: The study designated fewer than 200 TCR beta chains cytomegalovirus-associated.

The chain employs TRBV28 and TRBJ1-4; D is uncertain. The sample was PBMCs. The sequence was obtained from a young woman in good health and CMV-seronegative. CDR3 sequence reads: CASSPREMEKLFF. DNA of the CDR3: TGTGCCAGCAGCCCCCGGGAGATGGAAAAACTGTTTTTT. Supplemented by reference TRBV28 and TRBJ1-4, the full variable domain reads DVKVTQSSRYLVKRTGEKVFLECVQDMDHENMFWYRQDPGLGLRLIYFSYDVKMKEKGDIPEGYSVSREKKERFSLILESASTNQTSMYLCASSPREMEKLFFGSGTQLSVL.